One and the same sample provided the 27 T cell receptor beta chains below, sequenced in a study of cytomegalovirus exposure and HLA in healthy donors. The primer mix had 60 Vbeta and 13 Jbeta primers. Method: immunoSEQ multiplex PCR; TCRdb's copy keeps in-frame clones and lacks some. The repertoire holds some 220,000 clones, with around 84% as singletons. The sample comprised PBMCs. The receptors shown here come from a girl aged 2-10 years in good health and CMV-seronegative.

CDR3 DNA sequence: TGTGCCAGCAGTACTCCATCCGGGACAGGGGATCAGTACTTC. Its protein product is CASSTPSGTGDQYF. The V gene is TRBV28, the J gene TRBJ2-7; 10 bases are a match to TRBD1. Germline V lookup: CDR1 MDHEN, CDR2 SYDVKM. The CDR3 contains 14 residues. The V gene end was trimmed by 5 bases and the J gene end by 10 bases; junction bases not matched to a gene: 11.

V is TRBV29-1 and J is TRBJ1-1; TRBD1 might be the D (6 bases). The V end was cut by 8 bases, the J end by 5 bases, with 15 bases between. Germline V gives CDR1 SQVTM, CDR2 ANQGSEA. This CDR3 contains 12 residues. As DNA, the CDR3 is TGCAGCACCTACGGGGGGGCAACTGAAGCTTTCTTT. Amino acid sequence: CSTYGGATEAFF.

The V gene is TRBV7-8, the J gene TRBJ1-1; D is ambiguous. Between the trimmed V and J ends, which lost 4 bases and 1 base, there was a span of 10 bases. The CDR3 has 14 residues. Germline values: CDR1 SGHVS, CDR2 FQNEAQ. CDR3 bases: TGTGCCAGCAGCTATTGGAGATCGAACACTGAAGCTTTCTTT. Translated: CASSYWRSNTEAFF.

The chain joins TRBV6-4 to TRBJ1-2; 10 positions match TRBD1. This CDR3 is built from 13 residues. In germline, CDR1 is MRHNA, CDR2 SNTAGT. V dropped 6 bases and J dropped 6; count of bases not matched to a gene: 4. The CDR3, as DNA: TGTGCCAGCAGCCCGGGACAGGGGAATGGCTACACCTTC. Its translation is CASSPGQGNGYTF.

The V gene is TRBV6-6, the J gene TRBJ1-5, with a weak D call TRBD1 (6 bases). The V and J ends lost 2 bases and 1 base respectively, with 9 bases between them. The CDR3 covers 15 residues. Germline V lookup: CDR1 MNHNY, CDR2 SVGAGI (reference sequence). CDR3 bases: TGTGCCAGCAGTTACGGGGGCGTGAGCAATCAGCCCCAGCATTTT. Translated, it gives CASSYGGVSNQPQHF.

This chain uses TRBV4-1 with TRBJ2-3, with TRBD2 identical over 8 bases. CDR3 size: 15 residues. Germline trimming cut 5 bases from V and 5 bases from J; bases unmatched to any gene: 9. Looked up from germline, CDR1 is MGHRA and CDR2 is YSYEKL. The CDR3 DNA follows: TGCGCCAGCAGCGGACGGGGGGGAGGTGTAGATACGCAGTATTTT. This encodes CASSGRGGGVDTQYF.

This chain's CDR3 is CASSSGLAGGPGEQYF. CDR3 sequence (DNA): TGTGCCAGCAGCTCCGGACTAGCGGGGGGGCCGGGGGAGCAGTACTTC. The chain combines TRBV13 with TRBJ2-7, with 15 positions matching TRBD2. V lost 4 bases, J lost 7 bases, and 8 bases stayed unmatched. There are 16 residues in the CDR3. Looked up from germline, CDR1 is PRHDT and CDR2 is FYEKMQ (reference sequence). Filled out from reference TRBV13 and TRBJ2-7, the complete variable domain reads AAGVIQSPRHLIKEKRETATLKCYPIPRHDTVYWYQQGPGQDPQFLISFYEKMQSDKGSIPDRFSAQQFSDYHSELNMSSLELGDSALYFCASSSGLAGGPGEQYFGPGTRLTVT.

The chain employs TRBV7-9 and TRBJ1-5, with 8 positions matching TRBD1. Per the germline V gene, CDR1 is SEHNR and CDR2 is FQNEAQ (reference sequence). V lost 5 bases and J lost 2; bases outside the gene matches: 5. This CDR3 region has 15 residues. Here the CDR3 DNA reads TGTGCCAGCAGCGTCGACAGGGGAGGCAATCAGCCCCAGCATTTT. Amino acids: CASSVDRGGNQPQHF.

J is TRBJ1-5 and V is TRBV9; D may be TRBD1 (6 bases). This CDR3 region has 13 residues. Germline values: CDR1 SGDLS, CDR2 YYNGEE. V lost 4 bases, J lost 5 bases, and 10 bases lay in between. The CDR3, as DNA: TGTGCCAGCAGCTCAGCAGGGGATCAGCCCCAGCATTTT. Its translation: CASSSAGDQPQHF.

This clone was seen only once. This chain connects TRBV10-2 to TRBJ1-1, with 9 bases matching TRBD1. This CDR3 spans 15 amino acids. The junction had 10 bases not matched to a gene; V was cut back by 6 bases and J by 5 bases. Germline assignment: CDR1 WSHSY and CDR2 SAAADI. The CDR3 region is CASSALQGARTEAFF. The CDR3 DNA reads TGCGCCAGCAGCGCCTTACAGGGGGCGCGAACTGAAGCTTTCTTT.

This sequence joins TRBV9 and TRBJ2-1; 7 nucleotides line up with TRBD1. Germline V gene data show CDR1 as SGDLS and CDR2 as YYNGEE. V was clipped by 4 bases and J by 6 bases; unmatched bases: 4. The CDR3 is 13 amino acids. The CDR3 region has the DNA TGTGCCAGCAGCCTCGACAGGGTCAATGAGCAGTTCTTC. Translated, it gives CASSLDRVNEQFF.

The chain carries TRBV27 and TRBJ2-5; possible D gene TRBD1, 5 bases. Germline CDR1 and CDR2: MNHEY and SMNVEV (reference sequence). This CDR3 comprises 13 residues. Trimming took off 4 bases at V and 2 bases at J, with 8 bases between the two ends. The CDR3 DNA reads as TGTGCCAGCAGTTACAGGAGACAAGAGACCCAGTACTTC. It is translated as CASSYRRQETQYF.

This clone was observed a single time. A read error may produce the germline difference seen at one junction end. DNA of the CDR3: TGTGCCAGCAGCACAGCGGGGGCCTCCTCCAATGAGCAGTTCTTC. Its protein is CASSTAGASSNEQFF. V gene TRBV5-4 combines with J gene TRBJ2-1, with 8 bases identical to TRBD2. Germline lookup yields CDR1 SGHNT and CDR2 YYREEE (reference sequence). The CDR3 runs to 15 residues.

The CDR3 nucleotides read TGTGCCAGCCATGACAGGAGTGGACGTGAGAAACTGTTTTTT. It is translated as CASHDRSGREKLFF. The chain couples TRBV6-5 to TRBJ1-4, with a tentative D call TRBD1 (6 bases). V shed 8 bases and J shed 11 bases, with 21 bases lying between them. Germline V lookup: CDR1 MNHEY, CDR2 SVGAGI. The CDR3 is 14 residues long.

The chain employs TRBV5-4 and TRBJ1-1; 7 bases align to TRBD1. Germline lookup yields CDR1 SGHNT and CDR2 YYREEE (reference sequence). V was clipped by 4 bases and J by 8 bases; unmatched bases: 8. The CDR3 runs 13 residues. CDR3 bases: TGTGCCAGCAGCCTAACCGGGACAGACGAAGCTTTCTTT. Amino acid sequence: CASSLTGTDEAFF.

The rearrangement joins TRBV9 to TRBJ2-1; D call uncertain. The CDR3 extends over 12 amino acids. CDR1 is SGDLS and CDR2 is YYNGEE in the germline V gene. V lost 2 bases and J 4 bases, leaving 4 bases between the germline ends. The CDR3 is CASSVSYNEQFF. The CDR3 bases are TGTGCCAGCAGCGTTTCGTACAATGAGCAGTTCTTC.

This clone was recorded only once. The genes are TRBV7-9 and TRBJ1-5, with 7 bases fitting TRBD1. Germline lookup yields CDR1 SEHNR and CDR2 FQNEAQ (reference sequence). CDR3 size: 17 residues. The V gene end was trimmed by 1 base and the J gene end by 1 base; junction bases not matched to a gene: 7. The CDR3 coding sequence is TGTGCCAGCAGCTTAGGTCAGGGGGGAGTAAGCAATCAGCCCCAGCATTTT. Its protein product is CASSLGQGGVSNQPQHF.

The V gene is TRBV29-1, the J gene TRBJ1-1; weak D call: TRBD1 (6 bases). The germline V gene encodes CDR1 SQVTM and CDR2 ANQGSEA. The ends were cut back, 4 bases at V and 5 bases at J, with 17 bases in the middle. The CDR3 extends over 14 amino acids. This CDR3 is CSVGSRGRGTEAFF. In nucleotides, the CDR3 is TGCAGCGTTGGGAGTCGGGGGAGGGGGACTGAAGCTTTCTTT.

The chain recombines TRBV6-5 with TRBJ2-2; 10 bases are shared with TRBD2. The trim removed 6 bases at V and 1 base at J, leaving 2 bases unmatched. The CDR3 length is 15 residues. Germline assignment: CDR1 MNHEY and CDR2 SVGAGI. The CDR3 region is CASRSGGENTGELFF. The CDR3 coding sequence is TGTGCCAGCAGAAGCGGGGGGGAGAACACCGGGGAGCTGTTTTTT.

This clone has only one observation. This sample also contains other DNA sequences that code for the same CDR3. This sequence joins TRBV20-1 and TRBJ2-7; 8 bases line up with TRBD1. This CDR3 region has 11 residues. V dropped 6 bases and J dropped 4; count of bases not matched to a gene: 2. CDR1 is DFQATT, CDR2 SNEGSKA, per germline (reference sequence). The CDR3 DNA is TGCAGTGCCGGACAGGGTTACGAGCAGTACTTC. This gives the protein CSAGQGYEQYF.

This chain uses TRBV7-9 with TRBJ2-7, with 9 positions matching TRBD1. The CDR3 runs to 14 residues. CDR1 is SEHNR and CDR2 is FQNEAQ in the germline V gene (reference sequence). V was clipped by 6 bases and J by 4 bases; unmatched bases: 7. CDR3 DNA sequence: TGTGCCAGCAGATCGGACAGGGGACTGTACGAGCAGTACTTC. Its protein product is CASRSDRGLYEQYF.

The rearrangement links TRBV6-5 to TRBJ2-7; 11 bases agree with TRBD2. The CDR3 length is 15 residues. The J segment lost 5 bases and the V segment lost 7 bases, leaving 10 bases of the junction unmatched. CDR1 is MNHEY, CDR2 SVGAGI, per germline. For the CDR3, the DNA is TGTGCCAGCACCATGGTAGCGGGAGGGCCTGACGAGCAGTACTTC. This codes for CASTMVAGGPDEQYF.

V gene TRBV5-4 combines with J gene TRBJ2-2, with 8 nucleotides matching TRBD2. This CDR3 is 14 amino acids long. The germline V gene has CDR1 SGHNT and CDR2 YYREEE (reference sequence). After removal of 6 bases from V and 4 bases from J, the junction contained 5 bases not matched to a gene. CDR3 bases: TGTGCCAGCACCGGTAGCGGGATCACCGGGGAGCTGTTTTTT. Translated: CASTGSGITGELFF.

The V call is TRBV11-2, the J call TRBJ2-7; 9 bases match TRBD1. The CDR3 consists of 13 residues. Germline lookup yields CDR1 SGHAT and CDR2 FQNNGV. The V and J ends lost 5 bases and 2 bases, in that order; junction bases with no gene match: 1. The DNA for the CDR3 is TGTGCCAGCAGCCGGGACAGGGCCTACGAGCAGTACTTC. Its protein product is CASSRDRAYEQYF.

In DNA, the CDR3 is TGTGCCAGTAGTGGACTAGCGGGGTCCTACGAGCAGTACTTC. Amino acids: CASSGLAGSYEQYF. The V and J genes are TRBV19 and TRBJ2-7; 12 nucleotides match TRBD2. The V gene end was trimmed by 5 bases and the J gene end by 1 base; junction bases not matched to a gene: 0. This CDR3 comprises 14 residues. Per germline, CDR1 LNHDA and CDR2 SQIVND (reference sequence).

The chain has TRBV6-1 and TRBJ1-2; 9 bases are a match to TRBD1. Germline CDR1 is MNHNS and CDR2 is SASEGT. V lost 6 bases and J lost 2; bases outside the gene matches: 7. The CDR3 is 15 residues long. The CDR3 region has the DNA TGTGCCAGCAGGATTAACAGGGGGCCCAACTATGGCTACACCTTC. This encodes CASRINRGPNYGYTF.

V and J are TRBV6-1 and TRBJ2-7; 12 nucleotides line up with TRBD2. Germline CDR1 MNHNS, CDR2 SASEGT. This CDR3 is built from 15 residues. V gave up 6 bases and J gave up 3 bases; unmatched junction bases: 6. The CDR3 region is CASRFLAGGNYEQYF. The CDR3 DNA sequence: TGTGCCAGCAGGTTTCTAGCGGGAGGGAACTACGAGCAGTACTTC.